This T cell receptor (beta chain) comes out of a study of identical twins. Study-wide results and limits: Out-of-frame sharing of TCR alpha in monozygotic twins was underestimated by models. The same donors were not followed; conclusions instead depended on cross-sectional statistical analysis.

V was shortened by 1 base and J by 0 bases, with 16 bases between the two germline ends. Germline loops: CDR1 MNHEY, CDR2 SVGAGI. This CDR3 has 18 residues. A universal primer site came from template switching; cDNA carried unique molecular identifiers. MiXCR, run by TCRdb on the 5' RACE reads, gives a single entry per CDR3 protein. The sample includes 250,000 or so distinct CDR3 sequences, 9.5% to 15% seen only once; the top ten take approximately 4%. This clonotype was counted many times. The target antigen is unknown. This same sample was also taken into another study, of yellow fever vaccine responses in identical twins.

The V and J genes are TRBV6-5 and TRBJ1-5, with D unclear. Specimen: memory (CD45RO+) T cells sorted from blood. This sequence originates from a woman in her late teens or twenties in good health. This CDR3 reads CASSYYRAGGYSNQPQHF. CDR3 nucleotides: TGTGCCAGCAGTTACTATCGGGCAGGAGGATATAGCAATCAGCCCCAGCATTTT.